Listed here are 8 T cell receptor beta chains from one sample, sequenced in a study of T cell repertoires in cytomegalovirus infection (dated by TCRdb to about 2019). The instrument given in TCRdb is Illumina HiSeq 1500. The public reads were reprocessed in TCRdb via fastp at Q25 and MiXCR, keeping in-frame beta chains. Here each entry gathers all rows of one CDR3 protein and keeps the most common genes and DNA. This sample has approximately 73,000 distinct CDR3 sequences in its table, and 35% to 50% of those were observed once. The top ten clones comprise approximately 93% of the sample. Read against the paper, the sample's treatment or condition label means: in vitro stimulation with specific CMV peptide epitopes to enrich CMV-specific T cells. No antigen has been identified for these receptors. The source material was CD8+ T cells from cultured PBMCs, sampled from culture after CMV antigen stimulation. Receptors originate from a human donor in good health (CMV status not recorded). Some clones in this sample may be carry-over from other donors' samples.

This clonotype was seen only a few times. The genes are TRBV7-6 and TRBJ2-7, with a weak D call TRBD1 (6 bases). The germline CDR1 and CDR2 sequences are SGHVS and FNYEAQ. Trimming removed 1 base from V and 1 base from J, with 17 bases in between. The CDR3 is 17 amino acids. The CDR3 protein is CASSLGTETPTSYEQYF. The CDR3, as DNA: TGTGCCAGCAGCTTAGGGACAGAAACACCAACATCCTACGAGCAGTACTTC. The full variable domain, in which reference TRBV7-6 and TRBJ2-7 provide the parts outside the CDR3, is GAGVSQSPRYKVTKRGQDVALRCDPISGHVSLYWYRQALGQGPEFLTYFNYEAQQDKSGLPNDRFSAERPEGSISTLTIQRTEQRDSAMYRCASSLGTETPTSYEQYFGPGTRLTVT.

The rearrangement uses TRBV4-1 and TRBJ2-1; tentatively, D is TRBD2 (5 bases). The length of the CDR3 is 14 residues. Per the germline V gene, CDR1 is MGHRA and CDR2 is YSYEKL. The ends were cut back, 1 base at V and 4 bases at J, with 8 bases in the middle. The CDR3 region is CASSQVSGYNEQFF. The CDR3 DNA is TGCGCCAGCAGCCAAGTTTCGGGGTACAATGAGCAGTTCTTC.

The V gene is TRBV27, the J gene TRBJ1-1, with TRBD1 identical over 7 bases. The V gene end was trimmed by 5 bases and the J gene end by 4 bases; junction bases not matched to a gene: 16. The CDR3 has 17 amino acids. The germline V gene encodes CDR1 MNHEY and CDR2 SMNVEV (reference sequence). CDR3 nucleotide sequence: TGTGCCAGCAGTGCCTCCAAGACAGGGCGAGTCGGCACTGAAGCTTTCTTT. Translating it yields CASSASKTGRVGTEAFF.

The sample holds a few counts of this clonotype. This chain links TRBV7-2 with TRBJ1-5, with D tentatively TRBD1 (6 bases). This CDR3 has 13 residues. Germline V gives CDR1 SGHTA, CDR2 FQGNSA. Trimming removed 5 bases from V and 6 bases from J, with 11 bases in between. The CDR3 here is CASSQEGVQPQHF. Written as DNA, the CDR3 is TGTGCCAGCAGCCAAGAGGGGGTTCAGCCCCAGCATTTT.

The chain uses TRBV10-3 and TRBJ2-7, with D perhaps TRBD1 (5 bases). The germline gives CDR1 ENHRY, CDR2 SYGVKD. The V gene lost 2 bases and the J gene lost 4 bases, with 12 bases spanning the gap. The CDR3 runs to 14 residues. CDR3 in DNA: TGTGCCATCAGTGAGGAGCAGGGCACTTACGAGCAGTACTTC. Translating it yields CAISEEQGTYEQYF.

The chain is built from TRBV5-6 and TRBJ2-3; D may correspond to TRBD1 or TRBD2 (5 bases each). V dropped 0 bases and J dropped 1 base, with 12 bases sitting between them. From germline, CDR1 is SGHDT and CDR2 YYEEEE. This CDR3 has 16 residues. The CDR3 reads CASSLVGGTRTDTQYF. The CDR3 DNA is TGTGCCAGCAGCTTGGTTGGGGGAACCCGCACAGATACGCAGTATTTT. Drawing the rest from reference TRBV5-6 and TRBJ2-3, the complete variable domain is DAGVTQSPTHLIKTRGQQVTLRCSPKSGHDTVSWYQQALGQGPQFIFQYYEEEERQRGNFPDRFSGHQFPNYSSELNVNALLLGDSALYLCASSLVGGTRTDTQYFGPGTRLTVL.

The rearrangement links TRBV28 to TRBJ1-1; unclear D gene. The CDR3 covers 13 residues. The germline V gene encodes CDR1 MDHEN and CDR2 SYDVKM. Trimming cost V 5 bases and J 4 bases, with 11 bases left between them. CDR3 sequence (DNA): TGTGCCAGCAGTCCCGAAATTAGCACTGAAGCTTTCTTT. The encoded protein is CASSPEISTEAFF. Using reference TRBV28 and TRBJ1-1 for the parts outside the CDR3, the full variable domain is DVKVTQSSRYLVKRTGEKVFLECVQDMDHENMFWYRQDPGLGLRLIYFSYDVKMKEKGDIPEGYSVSREKKERFSLILESASTNQTSMYLCASSPEISTEAFFGQGTRLTVV.

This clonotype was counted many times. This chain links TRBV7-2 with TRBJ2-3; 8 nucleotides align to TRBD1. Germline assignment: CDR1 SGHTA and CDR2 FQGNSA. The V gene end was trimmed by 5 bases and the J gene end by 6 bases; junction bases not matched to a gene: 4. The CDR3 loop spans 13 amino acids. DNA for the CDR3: TGTGCCAGCAGCATGGACAGGGTGGATACGCAGTATTTT. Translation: CASSMDRVDTQYF.